This T cell receptor (beta chain) was identified in a study of neurological immune-mediated disorders. This clonotype came up many times. The antigen is undetermined. The study, taken as a whole, reports: In HTLV-1-associated myelopathy, TCR clonal expansion was greatest, whereas multiple sclerosis had the least, falling below healthy controls.

The unsorted libraries originated from 2 million PBMCs kept at -80 C. This CDR3 contains 15 residues. The germline V gene encodes CDR1 MGHRA and CDR2 YSYEKL. Unmatched junction bases numbered 9, after V lost 3 bases and J lost 5 bases. 5'RACE generated cDNA with 10-nucleotide random UMIs. TCRdb re-analysed the 5' RACE reads in MiXCR, keeping a single row per CDR3 protein. The sample holds 55,000 to 75,000 distinct CDR3 sequences, 5.2% seen once. This clonotype was obtained from a woman in her twenties or thirties with multiple sclerosis. The V gene is TRBV4-1, the J gene TRBJ1-1, with TRBD1 identical over 7 bases. The sequencing input was PBMCs. CDR3: CASSQGQGGGTEAFF. In DNA, the CDR3 is TGCGCCAGCAGCCAGGGGCAGGGGGGAGGAACTGAAGCTTTCTTT.